This T cell receptor (beta chain) was identified in a study of blood T cell repertoires in COVID-19. As for the study in general: The cDNA or gDNA used as material had been derived from T cells, B-cell-depleted T cells, or PBMCs.

CDR3 size: 17 residues. Germline CDR1 reads SGDLS; CDR2 reads YYNGEE. Trimming cost V 4 bases and J 3 bases, with 20 bases left between them. Study processing details: Amplification from reference gene primers served as the basis for estimated nucleated cell counts. The repertoire was sequenced with immunoSEQ multiplex PCR; TCRdb's copy has only in-frame clones and lacks some. V, J and clone size derive from that table, while D and trimming were established from the DNA sequence. The table has tens of thousands of clones, around 92% seen once. Source material: peripheral blood. The chain links TRBV9 to TRBJ1-3, with D maybe TRBD1 (6 bases). The receptor's source is a man aged 55 to 70 with acute or convalescent COVID-19. Here the CDR3 DNA reads TGTGCCAGCAGCCCACGATGGGACAACTCGAATGGAAACACCATATATTTT. Protein product: CASSPRWDNSNGNTIYF.